The 32 T cell receptor beta chains given below trace back to one sample, sequenced in a study of regulatory T cells in long-lasting Graves disease. The time point: newly diagnosed GD, antithyroid drugs for less than 3 months. From PBMCs, RNA was extracted and then used to make the TCR library. Building of the TCR beta libraries involved iRepertoire HTBI primers and Arm-PCR of CDR3 regions. TCRdb recomputed calls from the multiplex PCR reads with MiXCR, one row per CDR3 protein. The sample gives roughly 420,000 distinct CDR3 sequences, 15% to 18% of which show up once; approximately 22% is in the top ten. The source was peripheral blood mononuclear cells (PBMCs), collected at new diagnosis, from a patient treated with antithyroid drugs. These receptors were taken from a female donor with Graves disease.

This clonotype has a count of ten or more. CDR3 in DNA: TGTGCTAGTGCCCCGGGGGGATCGGGGGAGACCCAGTACTTC. Its translation is CASAPGGSGETQYF. The V call is TRBV12-5, the J call TRBJ2-5, with 7 bases matching TRBD2. The J segment lost 5 bases and the V segment lost 7 bases, leaving 10 bases of the junction unmatched. The CDR3 runs 14 residues. CDR1 is LGHNT, CDR2 FRNRAP, per germline.

This chain joins TRBV19 and TRBJ1-1; a possible D gene is TRBD1 (5 bases). The V gene's germline CDR1 is LNHDA and CDR2 SQIVND (reference sequence). The length of the CDR3 is 16 residues. V was cut by 1 base and J by 4 bases, with 16 bases left in between. The CDR3 sequence: CASSIAGSGTVTEAFF. The CDR3 bases are TGTGCCAGTAGTATAGCCGGTTCTGGGACTGTCACTGAAGCTTTCTTT.

This clonotype was observed a handful of times. The chain is built from TRBV30 and TRBJ2-4; either TRBD1 or TRBD2 may supply D (6 bases each). Germline CDR1 GTSNPN, CDR2 SVGIG (reference sequence). V was clipped by 4 bases and J by 6 bases, with 16 bases between them. The CDR3 contains 14 residues. CDR3 sequence reads: CAWTKMGGRNIQYF. In DNA, the CDR3 is TGTGCCTGGACCAAAATGGGGGGCAGAAACATTCAGTACTTC. Full variable domain (rest looked up from reference TRBV30 and TRBJ2-4): SQTIHQWPATLVQPVGSPLSLECTVEGTSNPNLYWYRQAAGRGLQLLFYSVGIGQISSEVPQNLSASRPQDRQFILSSKKLLLSDSGFYLCAWTKMGGRNIQYFGAGTRLSVL.

This clonotype was detected many times. This chain uses TRBV28 with TRBJ2-3; D is undetermined. The CDR3 extends over 14 amino acids. Per the germline V gene, CDR1 is MDHEN and CDR2 is SYDVKM. Trimming pared 5 bases from V and 7 bases from J, leaving 16 bases between. CDR3 protein: CASSLQTKTNTQYF. CDR3 nucleotide sequence: TGTGCCAGCAGTCTCCAGACGAAGACAAATACGCAGTATTTT.

This clonotype was observed at least ten times. This chain uses TRBV27 with TRBJ2-4; tentative D call: TRBD1 (5 bases). The germline CDR1 and CDR2 sequences are MNHEY and SMNVEV (reference sequence). The CDR3 contains 15 residues. V gave up 4 bases and J gave up 0 bases, with 10 bases separating them. The CDR3 sequence is CASSSDNLAKNIQYF. CDR3 DNA sequence: TGTGCCAGCAGTTCGGACAATCTAGCCAAAAACATTCAGTACTTC.

This clonotype occurred a few times. A read error is possible here, since a much larger clone lies one base away. The V call is TRBV6-2 or TRBV6-3, the J call TRBJ2-3; possible D gene TRBD1, 6 bases. V was shortened by 5 bases and J by 1 base, with 19 bases between the two germline ends. The CDR3 is 17 residues long. The V gene's germline CDR1 is MNHEY and CDR2 SVGEGT. CDR3 sequence: CASSEDRPWGGTDTQYF. The CDR3 DNA is TGTGCCAGCAGTGAAGACAGGCCTTGGGGTGGCACAGATACGCAGTATTTT.

There are many counts of this clonotype. The rearrangement joins TRBV6-4 to TRBJ2-7; perhaps TRBD2 as D (6 bases). Germline-derived CDR1 and CDR2 are MRHNA and SNTAGT. This CDR3 is built from 14 residues. V was trimmed by 8 bases and J by 0 bases, leaving 14 bases between them. The CDR3 nucleotides read TGTGCCAGCTGCGGACTACCTAGCTCCTACGAGCAGTACTTC. Translation: CASCGLPSSYEQYF.

Comments on this clonotype: Given a much more abundant clone one base away, this may be a read error. The chain joins TRBV20-1 to TRBJ2-3; no clear D gene. The DNA end lines up better with TRBJ1-5; the J call may be wrong. This CDR3 spans 13 amino acids. Germline V lookup: CDR1 DFQATT, CDR2 SNEGSKA (reference sequence). CDR3 amino acids: CSSTSGDTDTQHF. Here the CDR3 DNA reads TGCAGTTCGACTAGCGGCGACACAGATACGCAGCATTTT.

This clonotype was counted at least ten times. The chain has TRBV4-1 and TRBJ2-1; 10 bases match TRBD1. V shed 3 bases, J shed 6 bases, and the junction held 5 bases outside the gene matches. Germline CDR1 MGHRA, CDR2 YSYEKL. The CDR3 is made up of 15 amino acids. The CDR3 is CASSQPGQGFNEQFF. The CDR3 DNA follows: TGCGCCAGCAGCCAGCCGGGACAGGGGTTCAATGAGCAGTTCTTC.

This clonotype was seen many times. J is TRBJ1-5 and V is TRBV5-1; 7 bases align to TRBD1. V trimming: 4 bases; J trimming: 2 bases; junction bases outside the gene matches: 3. Germline assignment: CDR1 SGHRS and CDR2 YFSETQ. The CDR3 has 14 amino acids. The CDR3 DNA sequence: TGCGCCAGCAGCGAAGGGGGCCGCAATCAGCCCCAGCATTTT. This translates into CASSEGGRNQPQHF.

This clonotype was recorded many times. V is TRBV2 and J is TRBJ1-2; D possibly corresponds to TRBD1 (6 bases). Trimming took 1 base from V and 4 from J, leaving 16 bases between them. CDR1 SNHLY and CDR2 FYNNEI come from the germline V gene. The CDR3 covers 16 residues. The CDR3 region is CASSEGLRGTLYGYTF. The CDR3 coding sequence is TGTGCCAGCAGTGAAGGGCTTCGAGGGACACTCTATGGCTACACCTTC. Full variable domain (missing parts from reference TRBV2 and TRBJ1-2): EPEVTQTPSHQVTQMGQEVILRCVPISNHLYFYWYRQILGQKVEFLVSFYNNEISEKSEIFDDQFSVERPDGSNFTLKIRSTKLEDSAMYFCASSEGLRGTLYGYTFGSGTRLTVV.

The chain couples TRBV6-9 to TRBJ1-4; unclear D gene. Germline CDR1 and CDR2: MNHGY and SVAAGI. Trimming shortened V by 3 bases and J by 5 bases, and 13 bases separated the two germline ends. This CDR3 has 15 amino acids. CDR3 in DNA: TGTGCCAGCAGTTACAGGCAGAAAAACAATGAAAAACTGTTTTTT. It codes for CASSYRQKNNEKLFF.

A few counts support this clonotype. V usage is TRBV4-1 and J usage is TRBJ1-2; no firm D call. CDR3 length: 17 residues. The V end was cut by 3 bases, the J end by 1 base, with 18 bases between. The V gene's germline CDR1 is MGHRA and CDR2 YSYEKL. CDR3 sequence reads: CASSQGRSELFNYGYTF. As DNA, the CDR3 is TGCGCCAGCAGCCAGGGAAGATCTGAACTTTTTAACTATGGCTACACCTTC.

This clonotype occurred many times. CDR3 bases: TGTGCCAGCAGCCAAGGACAGGGCACGCATGGCTACACCTTC. Protein: CASSQGQGTHGYTF. V gene TRBV3-1 combines with J gene TRBJ1-2, with 7 bases matching TRBD1. V lost 1 base to trimming and J lost 6 bases; unmatched junction nucleotides: 5. CDR1 and CDR2 from the germline V gene are LGHDT and YNNKEL (reference sequence). The CDR3 sequence is 14 residues long.

This clonotype was seen at least ten times. The chain joins TRBV28 to TRBJ2-3; weak D call: TRBD1 (5 bases). With 4 bases removed from V and 1 base from J, the gap between germline ends came to 15 bases. The germline CDR1 and CDR2 sequences are MDHEN and SYDVKM. This CDR3 has 16 amino acids. CDR3 DNA sequence: TGTGCCAGCAGTTCCAGGGCCTCCTTGGGCACAGATACGCAGTATTTT. Its protein product is CASSSRASLGTDTQYF. The whole variable domain, filled in from reference TRBV28 and TRBJ2-3, reads DVKVTQSSRYLVKRTGEKVFLECVQDMDHENMFWYRQDPGLGLRLIYFSYDVKMKEKGDIPEGYSVSREKKERFSLILESASTNQTSMYLCASSSRASLGTDTQYFGPGTRLTVL.

This clonotype came up many times. The genes are TRBV12-5 and TRBJ1-6; TRBD1 is a possible D gene (6 bases). CDR3 size: 17 residues. With 0 bases removed from V and 10 bases from J, the gap between germline ends came to 19 bases. CDR1 is LGHNT and CDR2 is FRNRAP in the germline V gene. CDR3 loop: CASGLVSTAGVFSPLHF. In DNA form, the CDR3 reads TGTGCTAGTGGTTTGGTATCGACGGCAGGGGTTTTCTCACCCCTCCACTTT. Filled out from reference TRBV12-5 and TRBJ1-6, the complete variable domain reads DARVTQTPRHKVTEMGQEVTMRCQPILGHNTVFWYRQTMMQGLELLAYFRNRAPLDDSGMPKDRFSAEMPDATLATLKIQPSEPRDSAVYFCASGLVSTAGVFSPLHFGNGTRLTVT.

This clonotype was detected many times. The V and J genes are TRBV12-3 or TRBV12-4 and TRBJ2-1, with 9 bases matching TRBD1. This CDR3 region has 15 residues. The junction had 9 bases not matched to a gene; V was cut back by 3 bases and J by 9 bases. The CDR3 loop is CASSFGQGMEVEQFF. DNA for the CDR3: TGTGCCAGCAGTTTCGGACAGGGGATGGAGGTTGAGCAGTTCTTC.

The chain joins TRBV7-9 to TRBJ1-1; tentative D call: TRBD1 (6 bases). This CDR3 is built from 17 residues. CDR1 and CDR2 from the germline V gene are SEHNR and FQNEAQ (reference sequence). Trimming pared 3 bases from V and 1 base from J, leaving 18 bases between. CDR3 amino acids: CASSFRLGGRGNTEAFF. CDR3 sequence (DNA): TGTGCCAGCAGCTTCCGTCTAGGGGGGCGCGGGAACACTGAAGCTTTCTTT.

There are a few counts of this clonotype. The chain recombines TRBV20-1 with TRBJ1-3, with 9 bases aligning to TRBD1. The V segment lost 3 bases and the J segment 0 bases; nucleotides outside the gene matches: 3. Germline CDR1 DFQATT, CDR2 SNEGSKA (reference sequence). The CDR3 covers 15 residues. CDR3 bases: TGCAGTGCTAGGGACAGGGGATCCTCTGGAAACACCATATATTTT. Translation gives CSARDRGSSGNTIYF.

In this sample, this clonotype turned up many times. This chain links TRBV10-3 with TRBJ1-1, with D possibly matching TRBD1 (5 bases). The CDR3 spans 15 residues. V dropped 0 bases and J dropped 0 bases, with 8 bases sitting between them. Per germline, CDR1 ENHRY and CDR2 SYGVKD. CDR3 coding DNA: TGTGCCATCAGTGAGTCGGGCAGGGTGAACACTGAAGCTTTCTTT. Its protein is CAISESGRVNTEAFF.

This clonotype was seen at least ten times. The gene calls are TRBV9 and TRBJ1-2; D unclear. CDR1 is SGDLS and CDR2 is YYNGEE in the germline V gene. The V end was cut by 4 bases, the J end by 1 base, with 17 bases between. This CDR3 is 16 amino acids long. The CDR3 protein is CASSPRGGNYNYGYTF. The DNA of the CDR3 is TGTGCCAGCAGCCCACGGGGAGGAAACTATAACTATGGCTACACCTTC.

This clonotype was detected ten times or more. The chain couples TRBV29-1 to TRBJ2-2, with D uncertain. The CDR3 runs to 14 residues. Germline V lookup: CDR1 SQVTM, CDR2 ANQGSEA. V was clipped by 0 bases and J by 1 base, with 6 bases between them. The CDR3 DNA sequence: TGCAGCGTTGAAGAAAGCTTGAACACCGGGGAGCTGTTTTTT. Translated, it gives CSVEESLNTGELFF.

As concerns this clonotype: This sequence may be a read error, since a much larger clone differs from it by one base. The rearrangement links TRBV27 to TRBJ2-7; D ambiguous. Germline CDR1 and CDR2: MNHEY and SMNVEV (reference sequence). This CDR3 contains 11 residues. V dropped 5 bases and J dropped 5 bases, with 7 bases sitting between them. CDR3: CASSDFHEQYF. Written as DNA, the CDR3 is TGTGCCAGCAGTGATTTCCACGAGCAGTACTTC.

This clonotype was detected ten times or more. The chain has TRBV11-2 and TRBJ1-6; 8 nucleotides line up with TRBD1. Trimming at V came to 4 bases and at J to 4 bases, leaving 3 bases not matched to a gene. Germline V lookup: CDR1 SGHAT, CDR2 FQNNGV. CDR3 length: 15 amino acids. CDR3 sequence: CASSWGQAYNSPLHF. CDR3 nucleotides: TGTGCCAGCAGCTGGGGACAGGCTTATAATTCACCCCTCCACTTT.

This clonotype showed up many times. The gene calls are TRBV5-1 and TRBJ2-1, with TRBD1 as a possible D gene (6 bases). The CDR3 is made up of 16 amino acids. Deletions cut 4 bases from V and 7 bases from J, with 21 bases between. Looked up from germline, CDR1 is SGHRS and CDR2 is YFSETQ. CDR3: CASSVRMLTGENEQFF. In DNA form, the CDR3 reads TGCGCCAGCAGCGTACGCATGCTGACAGGTGAAAATGAGCAGTTCTTC. Based on the CDR3 plus reference TRBV5-1 and TRBJ2-1, the full variable domain is KAGVTQTPRYLIKTRGQQVTLSCSPISGHRSVSWYQQTPGQGLQFLFEYFSETQRNKGNFPGRFSGRQFSNSRSEMNVSTLELGDSALYLCASSVRMLTGENEQFFGPGTRLTVL.

This clonotype was counted at least ten times. The chain joins TRBV7-9 to TRBJ1-1, with TRBD1 matching over 10 bases. Germline CDR1 is SEHNR and CDR2 is FQNEAQ (reference sequence). V shed 1 base and J 2 bases; nucleotides not matched to a gene: 1. The CDR3 consists of 15 residues. CDR3 loop: CASSLETGGNTEAFF. The CDR3 nucleotides are TGTGCCAGCAGCTTAGAGACAGGGGGCAACACTGAAGCTTTCTTT.

The chain combines TRBV6-9 with TRBJ1-2; maybe TRBD1 (5 bases). The V and J ends lost 3 bases and 3 bases respectively, with 11 bases between them. The CDR3 runs 14 residues. Germline assignment: CDR1 MNHGY and CDR2 SVAAGI. In DNA, the CDR3 is TGTGCCAGCAGTTACAGGGCCGGGTACTATGGCTACACCTTC. Its translation: CASSYRAGYYGYTF.

As to this clonotype: A much larger clone lies one base from this, so it may be a read error. The J gene is TRBJ2-7, the V gene TRBV7-8; TRBD2 matches at 10 bases. Germline CDR1 SGHVS, CDR2 FQNEAQ. The CDR3 runs to 14 residues. CDR3 bases: TGTGCCGGCAGCTCCGGGACTAGCGTACACGAGCAGTACTTC. Its translation is CAGSSGTSVHEQYF.

There are a few counts of this clonotype. This chain's CDR3 is CASADKRKQYF. CDR3 coding DNA: TGTGCCAGCGCCGATAAGAGGAAGCAGTACTTC. This chain joins TRBV7-2 and TRBJ2-7; D is uncertain. Germline V lookup: CDR1 SGHTA, CDR2 FQGNSA. The CDR3 loop spans 11 amino acids. V shed 8 bases and J shed 8 bases, with 13 bases lying between them.

DNA for the CDR3: TGCGCCAGCAAATTACAGGGAGAGAACACTGAAGCTTTCTTT. This encodes CASKLQGENTEAFF. This sequence joins TRBV5-1 and TRBJ1-1; TRBD1 is a possible D gene (6 bases). Germline V gives CDR1 SGHRS, CDR2 YFSETQ. This CDR3 has 14 residues. V lost 6 bases and J lost 1, with 13 bases in between.

This clonotype has a count of ten or more. The CDR3, as DNA: TGTGCCAGCAGCGCCGGACTAGCGGGGCGGACAGATACGCAGTATTTT. Residues: CASSAGLAGRTDTQYF. The chain is built from TRBV7-3 and TRBJ2-3; 12 bases agree with TRBD2. CDR1 and CDR2 (germline): SGHTA, FQGTGA. J gave up 3 bases and V 5 bases, and 6 bases lay outside the gene matches. This CDR3 region has 16 residues.

As concerns this clonotype: A read error is possible here, since a much larger clone lies one base away. V and J are TRBV6-2 or TRBV6-3 and TRBJ2-1; D is perhaps TRBD2 (6 bases). The V gene lost 6 bases and the J gene lost 8 bases, with 23 bases spanning the gap. The CDR3 length is 16 residues. CDR1 MNHEY and CDR2 SVGEGT come from the germline V gene. The CDR3 sequence is CASSDRRWGVTYEQFF. As DNA, the CDR3 is TGTGCCAGCAGCGACCGTAGGTGGGGGGTTACATATGAGCAGTTCTTC.